This T cell receptor beta chain was documented in a study of response to subunit inactivated influenza vaccine (dated by TCRdb to the late 2010s). Looking at the study overall: To follow how T cells responded to a trivalent subunit inactivated influenza vaccine, the researchers relied on deep quantitative profiling of the T cell receptor repertoire.

This clonotype was seen only a few times. What antigen it recognizes has not been identified. No qualities accompany the bases; no much larger clone lies one base away. Broader findings and caveats from the paper: It was suggested by the authors that each seasonal influenza vaccination may recruit only a limited number of new T cells.

The library was prepared using RT-PCR. Instrument used: Illumina HiSeq 2500. TCRdb reanalyzed the raw reads on its own, using fastp at Q25 for trimming and MiXCR for clone calling, and kept in-frame beta chains. Rows with a matching CDR3 protein are joined into one entry that keeps the most common DNA and genes. The sample table contains hundreds of thousands of distinct CDR3 sequences; only one count was recorded for around 14% of them. 5.5% to 7% of the sample is held by the ten biggest clonotypes. This sequence was found in a man aged 50 or older who received an inactivated influenza vaccine. Donor details come from another sample of the same person, matched by shared clones. The material sequenced was PBMCs from blood, taken around 15 days before vaccination.

The DNA sequence follows: TGCAGCGTTGGGGGCCAAACCTACGAGCAGTACTTC. It specifies CSVGGQTYEQYF. This receptor chain uses TRBV29-1 and TRBJ2-7; the D region possibly corresponds to TRBD1 (5 bases align). Its CDR3 holds 12 amino acids, cysteine through phenylalanine. Here the CDR3 DNA is all that survives: 36 bases in frame from base 1. V loses 4 bases of germline sequence and J loses 2 bases, and the interval between the two ends is 9 bases. For CDR1 and CDR2, the germline V gene lists SQVTM and ANQGSEA.